This is a list of T cell receptor beta chains from one sample in a study of molecular identifiers for immune sequencing clone quantification. TCRdb redid the calling of the PCR reads with MiXCR, one entry per CDR3 protein. The table records about half a million distinct CDR3 sequences, about a fifth of them present only once. Sequencing used naive CD8+ T cells from blood, with Jurkat cell RNA spiked in. The receptors stem from a human donor in good health. Some libraries in this study had Jurkat cell RNA spiked in. Each CDR3 is given with its conserved first and last residue. A clone size is listed for some rows: how often the clone was seen (once, few, many), or a class if it is expanded.

>TRBV6-1|many
CASSEGTGVYEQYF
>TRBV28|few
CASSLGIGGSYNEQFF
>TRBV19|-
CASSIGAGVAYEQYF
>TRBV7-2|many
CASSLMSGIGKNYGYTF
>TRBV7-9|many
CASSPQPGQGFADTQYF
>TRBV7-3|-
CASSFPGEGGSPDTQYF
>TRBV4-3|-
CASSQLTSGSGGAENIQYF
>TRBV7-9|-
CATPGAGYTDTPYF
>TRBV6-5|many
CASSYGTGTEAFF
>TRBV7-8|-
CASSFSSGSQAEQFF
>TRBV5-4|many
CASSSGLTPHEQYF
>TRBV6-6|few
CASSYGRGGPETQYF
>TRBV7-9|few
CASSLERGGTDTQYF
>TRBV24-1|-
CATSDLGGYTQYF
>TRBV11-2|few
CASSLAPPAYEQYF
>TRBV29-1|few
CSVEFSGQGLYEQYF
>TRBV12-3/TRBV12-4|few
CASSLTGTQYF
>TRBV19|few
CASSIDLAFGDLSF
>TRBV6-2/TRBV6-3|few
CASSYHAVYEQYF
>TRBV7-9|many
CASSLVVGIHPEAFF
>TRBV2|many
CASSEGTRYYGYTF
>TRBV7-6|-
CASSFFHTANTGELFF
>TRBV11-2|few
CASGLVSDRAYEQYF
>TRBV28|-
CASGPVSSYEQYF
>TRBV19|-
CASTSGRIQDEQYF
>TRBV7-9|many
CASSTSWNTQYF
>TRBV7-2|many
CASSSTGQGYEQYF
>TRBV4-3|few
CASSQDRGSGLSVEQFF
>TRBV27|-
CASSWAGGFYNEQFF
>TRBV25-1|few
CASSEYGTVNTEAFF
>TRBV19|-
CASSWGGANVLTF
>TRBV6-5|few
CASSYHSLSANYGYTF
>TRBV19|few
CASSIIRRQGDTDTQYF
>TRBV6-1|few
CASRGLTGASYEQYF
>TRBV4-1|many
CASSQEPQGSTEAFF
>TRBV7-9|many
CASSSRGAPERGF
>TRBV9|many
CASSVDLNTEAFF
>TRBV7-2|many
CASSPMNNEQFF
>TRBV30|many
CAWTLGMSTGELFF
>TRBV24-1|-
CATSEGGPYSNQPQHF
>TRBV6-2/TRBV6-3|-
CASSYSPGQGLNEQFF
>TRBV27|-
CASSEREWGGDTQHF
>TRBV4-1|-
CASSQGLAGAYNEQFF
>TRBV7-2|many
CASSLGVGSTDTQYF
>TRBV24-1|-
CATSGDRGEAFF
>TRBV5-1|-
CASSIDRGGYEQFF
>TRBV24-1|few
CATSDSIDTQYF
>TRBV9|-
CASSVSGGAATGELFF
>TRBV28|many
CASQRWVEQYF
>TRBV24-1|many
CATSGRQGDQPQHF
>TRBV7-2|many
CASSLAGGGPEAFF